These 3 T cell receptor beta chains were all obtained from the same sample, sequenced in a study of blood T cell repertoires in COVID-19. Profiled with immunoSEQ multiplex PCR; TCRdb holds only in-frame clones, not every one. The data show just over 70,000 clones, about 90% seen once. Sample: peripheral blood. The receptors were gathered from a human donor in a cohort sampled during active COVID-19.

This clone was seen once. The chain couples TRBV2 to TRBJ2-2, with D possibly matching TRBD1 (6 bases). The V end lost 9 bases, the J end lost 5 bases, and 16 bases lay between the germline ends. The CDR3 loop spans 14 amino acids. The germline gives CDR1 SNHLY, CDR2 FYNNEI. The CDR3 sequence is CASLPAQGTGELFF. DNA for the CDR3: TGTGCCAGTTTACCTGCCCAGGGGACCGGGGAGCTGTTTTTT.

This chain joins TRBV29-1 and TRBJ2-1, with 9 bases identical to TRBD1. Germline V gene data show CDR1 as SQVTM and CDR2 as ANQGSEA. This CDR3 region has 14 residues. Losses at the gene ends were 6 bases for V and 7 bases for J; bases not matched to a gene: 10. CDR3 bases: TGCAGCGTAGCGCCCGGGACAGGGTATAATGAGCAGTTCTTC. Encoded protein: CSVAPGTGYNEQFF.

The V gene is TRBV4-1, the J gene TRBJ1-1; 7 bases are shared with TRBD1. Losses at the gene ends were 0 bases for V and 7 bases for J; bases not matched to a gene: 11. Germline V gene lookup returns CDR1 MGHRA and CDR2 YSYEKL. CDR3 length: 16 residues. DNA of the CDR3: TGCGCCAGCAGCCAAGATATAGGACAGGCGTTCAATGAAGCTTTCTTT. Encoded protein: CASSQDIGQAFNEAFF.